The 10 T cell receptor beta chains in this list originate from one sample, sequenced in a study of T-cell memory formation after mild COVID-19. MiXCR was run by TCRdb on the 5' RACE reads, yielding one entry per CDR3 protein. The sample has about 400,000 distinct CDR3 sequences, roughly a quarter seen once; the top ten hold around 8.1%. The specimen sequenced was PBMCs or a T cell subset sorted from them (not recorded which). The receptor source for this set is an adult woman who had mild COVID-19 (a few samples of this study predate the infection). Cell type and time point are not known.

The chain combines TRBV24-1 with TRBJ2-5; 8 bases agree with TRBD1. Germline-derived CDR1 and CDR2 are KGHDR and SFDVKD. Trimming took 2 bases from V and 5 from J; bases not matched to a gene: 15. The length of the CDR3 is 18 residues. The CDR3 nucleotides read TGTGCCACCAGTGATTCGCAATTTGGGACAGGCTTTGGGGAGACCCAGTACTTC. It translates to CATSDSQFGTGFGETQYF.

In DNA, the CDR3 is TGCAGTGCTAGGGAACAGGGGAGAAGTACTGAAGCTTTCTTT. It specifies CSAREQGRSTEAFF. The chain links TRBV20-1 to TRBJ1-1, with 7 nucleotides matching TRBD1. The CDR3 runs 14 residues. V was clipped by 3 bases and J by 5 bases; unmatched bases: 9. CDR1 is DFQATT, CDR2 SNEGSKA, per germline (reference sequence).

This chain links TRBV4-2 with TRBJ2-1; perhaps D is TRBD1 or TRBD2 (7 bases each). CDR3 length equals 17 residues. The germline V and J ends were trimmed by 3 bases and 4 bases, with 19 bases remaining between them. CDR1 is LGHNA, CDR2 YNFKEQ, per germline. CDR3: CASSHRRGGGLYNEQFF. In DNA, the CDR3 is TGTGCCAGCAGCCACCGCAGGGGGGGGGGTCTGTACAATGAGCAGTTCTTC.

The table lists this clonotype with a few counts. The CDR3 reads CSVEAEGYEQYF. CDR3 coding DNA: TGCAGCGTTGAAGCGGAGGGGTACGAGCAGTACTTC. The V call is TRBV29-1, the J call TRBJ2-7, with D maybe TRBD2 (6 bases). CDR1 is SQVTM, CDR2 ANQGSEA, per germline. With 1 base removed from V and 4 bases from J, the gap between germline ends came to 8 bases. This CDR3 is 12 amino acids long.

V usage is TRBV5-1 and J usage is TRBJ1-1; no firm D call. CDR1 is SGHRS, CDR2 YFSETQ, per germline. The CDR3 consists of 15 residues. V lost 7 bases to trimming and J lost 0 bases, with 16 bases between them. CDR3 sequence reads: CASAGGGKLNTEAFF. DNA for the CDR3: TGCGCCAGCGCGGGCGGAGGAAAATTGAACACTGAAGCTTTCTTT.

The chain joins TRBV12-3 or TRBV12-4 to TRBJ2-1; 16 bases are shared with TRBD2. V shed 5 bases, J shed 9 bases, and the junction held 4 bases outside the gene matches. The CDR3 spans 15 residues. The CDR3 sequence is CASSPGLAGGFEQFF. As DNA, the CDR3 is TGTGCCAGCAGTCCGGGACTAGCGGGAGGGTTTGAGCAGTTCTTC.

This clonotype was recorded a few times. The rearrangement uses TRBV7-9 and TRBJ2-7, with 10 bases that match TRBD1. From germline, CDR1 is SEHNR and CDR2 FQNEAQ (reference sequence). The CDR3 is 13 residues long. Germline trimming cut 5 bases from V and 2 bases from J; bases unmatched to any gene: 0. CDR3 region: CASSDRGPYEQYF. The CDR3 DNA is TGTGCCAGCAGCGACAGGGGGCCCTACGAGCAGTACTTC.

V is TRBV7-6 and J is TRBJ2-1; D remains unclear. Germline CDR1 reads SGHVS; CDR2 reads FNYEAQ. With 6 bases removed from V and 7 bases from J, the gap between germline ends came to 13 bases. This CDR3 comprises 13 residues. CDR3 sequence: CASRPGNRNEQFF. CDR3 bases: TGTGCCAGCAGGCCTGGGAATCGAAATGAGCAGTTCTTC.

A few counts support this clonotype. The genes are TRBV20-1 and TRBJ2-1; a weak D match, TRBD2 (6 bases). The ends were cut back, 7 bases at V and 4 bases at J, with 20 bases in the middle. The CDR3 consists of 15 residues. Per the germline V gene, CDR1 is DFQATT and CDR2 is SNEGSKA (reference sequence). This chain's CDR3 is CSGTPGVALYNEQFF. The DNA of the CDR3 is TGCAGTGGCACCCCGGGGGTAGCGTTGTACAATGAGCAGTTCTTC.

The genes are TRBV5-5 and TRBJ1-2; unclear D gene. The V gene's germline CDR1 is SGHKS and CDR2 YYEKEE (reference sequence). CDR3 size: 13 residues. Trimming took 0 bases from V and 3 from J, leaving 6 bases between them. CDR3 sequence reads: CASSLDSYYGYTF. CDR3 DNA: TGTGCCAGCAGCTTGGACAGTTACTATGGCTACACCTTC.